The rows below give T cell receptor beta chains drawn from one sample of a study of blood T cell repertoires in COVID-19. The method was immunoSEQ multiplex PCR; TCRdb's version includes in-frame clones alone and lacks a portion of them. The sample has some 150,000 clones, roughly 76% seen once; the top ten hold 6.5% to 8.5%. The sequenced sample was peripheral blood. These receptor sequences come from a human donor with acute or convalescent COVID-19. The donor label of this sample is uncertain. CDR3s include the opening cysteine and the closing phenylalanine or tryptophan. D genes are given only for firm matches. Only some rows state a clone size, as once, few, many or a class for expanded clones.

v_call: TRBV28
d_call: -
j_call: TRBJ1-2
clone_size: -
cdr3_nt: TGTGCCAGCAGTTTATTGGTACGAGGGAGCTACACCTTC
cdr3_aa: CASSLLVRGSYTF

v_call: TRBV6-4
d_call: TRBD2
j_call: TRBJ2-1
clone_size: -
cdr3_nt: TGTGCCAGCAGTGACGGCGGGGGGATGAATGAGCAGTTCTTC
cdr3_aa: CASSDGGGMNEQFF

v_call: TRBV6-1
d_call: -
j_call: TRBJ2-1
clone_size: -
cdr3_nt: TGTGCCAGCAGTGAAAGGAATACAGGCGATGAGCAGTTCTTC
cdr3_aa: CASSERNTGDEQFF

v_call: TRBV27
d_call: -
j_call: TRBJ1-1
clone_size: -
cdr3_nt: TGTGCCAGCAGATCGAACAGGCGGAACACTGAAGCTTTCTTT
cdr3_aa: CASRSNRRNTEAFF

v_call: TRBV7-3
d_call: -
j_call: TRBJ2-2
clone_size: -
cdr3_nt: TGTGCCAGCAGCGTCGGGCCTAGGGGCACCGGGGAGCTGTTTTTT
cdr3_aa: CASSVGPRGTGELFF

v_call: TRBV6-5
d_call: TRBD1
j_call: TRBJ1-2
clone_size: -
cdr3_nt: TGTGCCAGCAGTTCTCCGGGACAGGGGCCCTATGGCTACACCTTC
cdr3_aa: CASSSPGQGPYGYTF

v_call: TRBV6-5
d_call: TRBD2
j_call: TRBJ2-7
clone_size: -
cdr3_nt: TGTGCCAGCAGTTACATTGGCGGGGGGGCCTCCTACGAGCAGTACTTC
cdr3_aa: CASSYIGGGASYEQYF

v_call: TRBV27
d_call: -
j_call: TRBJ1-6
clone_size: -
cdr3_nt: TGTGCCAGCAGTTTCCTGGGACACCTGAGCTCCTATAATTCACCCCTCCACTTT
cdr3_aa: CASSFLGHLSSYNSPLHF

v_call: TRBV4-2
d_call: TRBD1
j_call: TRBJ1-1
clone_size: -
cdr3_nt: TGTGCCAGCAGCCAGGCGGACAGGGTTGACACTGAAGCTTTCTTT
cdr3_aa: CASSQADRVDTEAFF

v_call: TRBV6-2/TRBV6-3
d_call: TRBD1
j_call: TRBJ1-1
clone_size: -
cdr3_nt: TGTGCCAGCACCCCGACAGGGCCGAACACTGAAGCTTTCTTT
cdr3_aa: CASTPTGPNTEAFF

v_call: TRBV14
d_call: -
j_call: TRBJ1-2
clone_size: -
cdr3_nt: TGTGCCAGCAGCCCCCGGAGGCAGGCTATCTATGGCTACACCTTC
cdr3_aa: CASSPRRQAIYGYTF

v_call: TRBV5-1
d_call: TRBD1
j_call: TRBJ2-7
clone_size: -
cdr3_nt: TGCGCCAGCAGCACCTCCGGGACAGCGGTCGAGCAGTACTTC
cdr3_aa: CASSTSGTAVEQYF

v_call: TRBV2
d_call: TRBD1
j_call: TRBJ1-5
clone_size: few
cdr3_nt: TGTGCCAGCAGTGTCCAGGGGGCTAACAATCAGCCCCAGCATTTT
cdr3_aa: CASSVQGANNQPQHF

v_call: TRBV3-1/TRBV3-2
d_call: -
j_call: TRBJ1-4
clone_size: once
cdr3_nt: TGTGCCAGCAGCCAAGAGGGGCCGATGTTTTTT
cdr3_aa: CASSQEGPMFF

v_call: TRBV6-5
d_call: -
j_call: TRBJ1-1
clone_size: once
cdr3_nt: TGTGCCAGCAGTTGGGGTGGCAGGGAGGCCGAAGCTTTCTTT
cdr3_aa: CASSWGGREAEAFF

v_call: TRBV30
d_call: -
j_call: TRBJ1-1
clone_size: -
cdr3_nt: TGTGCCTGGAGTGTAAAGTTAACTTCTGAAGCTTTCTTT
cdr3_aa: CAWSVKLTSEAFF

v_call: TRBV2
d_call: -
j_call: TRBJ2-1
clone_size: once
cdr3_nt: TGTGCCAGCAGTGAAGGGGGGCTCTCCTACAATGAGCAGTTCTTC
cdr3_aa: CASSEGGLSYNEQFF

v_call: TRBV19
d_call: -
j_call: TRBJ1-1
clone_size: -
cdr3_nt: TGTGCCAGTAGTGTCCCCCCGGGGACTGAAGCTTTCTTT
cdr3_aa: CASSVPPGTEAFF

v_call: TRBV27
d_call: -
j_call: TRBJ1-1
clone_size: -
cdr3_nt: TGTGCCAGCAGTTTTCGTGTCTTGGGGGCGATGAACACTGAAGCTTTCTTT
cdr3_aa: CASSFRVLGAMNTEAFF

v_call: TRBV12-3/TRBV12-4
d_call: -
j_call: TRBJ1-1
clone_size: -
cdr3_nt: TGTGCCAGCAGTTTCGGGTGGACTGAAGCTTTCTTT
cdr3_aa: CASSFGWTEAFF

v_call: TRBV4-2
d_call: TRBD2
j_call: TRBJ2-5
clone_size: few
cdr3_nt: TGTGCCAGCAGCCAAGATAAGCGGGGGGGAGAGACCCAGTACTTC
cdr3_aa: CASSQDKRGGETQYF

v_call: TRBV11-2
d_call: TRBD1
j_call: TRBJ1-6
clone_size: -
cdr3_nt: TGTGCCAGCAGCTTAGGTACAGGGGGAAGATCACCCCTCCACTTT
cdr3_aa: CASSLGTGGRSPLHF

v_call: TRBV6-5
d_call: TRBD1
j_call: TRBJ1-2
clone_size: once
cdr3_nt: TGTGCCAGCATTAACAGGGGAGTCTATGGCTACACCTTC
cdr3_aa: CASINRGVYGYTF

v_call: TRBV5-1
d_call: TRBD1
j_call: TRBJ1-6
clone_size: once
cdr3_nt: TGCGCCAGCCGGACAGGGGAGAATACACCCCTCCACTTT
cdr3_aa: CASRTGENTPLHF

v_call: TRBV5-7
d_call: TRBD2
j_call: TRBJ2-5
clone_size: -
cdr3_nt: TGTGCCAGCAGCGGTACTAGCGGGGGGCCAACGGAGACCCAGTACTTC
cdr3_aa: CASSGTSGGPTETQYF

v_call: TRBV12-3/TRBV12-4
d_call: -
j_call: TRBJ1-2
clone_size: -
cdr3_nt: TGTGCCCTTAGCCGGAACTATGGCTACACCTTC
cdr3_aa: CALSRNYGYTF

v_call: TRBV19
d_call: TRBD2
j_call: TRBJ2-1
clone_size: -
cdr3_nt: TGTGCCAGTAGAACCGGGACTAGATCCATCGATGAGCAGTTCTTC
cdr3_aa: CASRTGTRSIDEQFF

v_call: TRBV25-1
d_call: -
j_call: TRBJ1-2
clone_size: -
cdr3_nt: TGTGCCAGCAGTGGCCCCGGGTCTAAAGCTAACTATGGCTACACCTTC
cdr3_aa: CASSGPGSKANYGYTF

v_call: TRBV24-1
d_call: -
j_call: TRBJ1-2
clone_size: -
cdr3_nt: TGTGCCACCAGTGATTTCTACAGAGACTATGGCTACACCTTC
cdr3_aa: CATSDFYRDYGYTF

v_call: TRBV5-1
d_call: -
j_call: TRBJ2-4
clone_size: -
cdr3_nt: TGCGCCAGCAGCAGTGAGAAGACGGGGAGGTCCAAAAACATTCAGTACTTC
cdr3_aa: CASSSEKTGRSKNIQYF

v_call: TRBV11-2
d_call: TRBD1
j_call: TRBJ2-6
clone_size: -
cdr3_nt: TGTGCCAGCAGTTCGACAGGGGTCGGGGCCAACGTCCTGACTTTC
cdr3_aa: CASSSTGVGANVLTF

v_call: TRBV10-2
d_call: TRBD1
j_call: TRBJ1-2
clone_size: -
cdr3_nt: TGCGCCATCTCCGGACAGGGACACTATGGCTACACCTTC
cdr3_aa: CAISGQGHYGYTF

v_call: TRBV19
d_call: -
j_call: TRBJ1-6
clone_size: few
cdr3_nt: TGTGCCAGTAGTATTATCGTGAATTCACCCCTCCACTTT
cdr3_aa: CASSIIVNSPLHF

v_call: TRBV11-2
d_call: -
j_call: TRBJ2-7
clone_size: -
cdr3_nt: TGTGCCTCTCTAGGCTACTTAAACTACGAGCAGTACTTC
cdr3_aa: CASLGYLNYEQYF

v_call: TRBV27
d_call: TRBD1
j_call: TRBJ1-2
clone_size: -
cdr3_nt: TGTGCCAGCAGTCCGCTGGGACAGGGCCTTAACTATGGCTACACCTTC
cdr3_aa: CASSPLGQGLNYGYTF

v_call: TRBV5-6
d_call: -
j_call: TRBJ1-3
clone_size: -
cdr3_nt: TGTGCCAGCAGCTCCCGGACTGAAAGCTCTGGAAACACCATATATTTT
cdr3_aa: CASSSRTESSGNTIYF

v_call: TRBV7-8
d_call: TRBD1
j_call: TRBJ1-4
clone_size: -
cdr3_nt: TGTGCCAGCAGCCGAGGGGGCTCGATTGAAAAACTGTTTTTT
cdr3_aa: CASSRGGSIEKLFF

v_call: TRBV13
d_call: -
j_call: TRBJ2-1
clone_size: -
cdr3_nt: TGTGCCAGCAGCGTACAGGGCTCCTACAATGAGCAGTTCTTC
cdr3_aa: CASSVQGSYNEQFF

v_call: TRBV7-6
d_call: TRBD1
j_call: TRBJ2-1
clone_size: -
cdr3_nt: TGTGCCAGCAGCTTAGCACAGGGGGCGATGGATGAGCAGTTCTTC
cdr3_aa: CASSLAQGAMDEQFF

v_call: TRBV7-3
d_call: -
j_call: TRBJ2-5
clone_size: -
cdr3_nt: TGTGCCAGCAGCCCCTCCCAGGGGCTAGAGACCCAGTACTTC
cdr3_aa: CASSPSQGLETQYF

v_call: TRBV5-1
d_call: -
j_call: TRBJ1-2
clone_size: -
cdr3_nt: TGCGCCAGCAGCTTGGCGGGGAACAGGGTGGACGGCTACACCTTC
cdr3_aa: CASSLAGNRVDGYTF